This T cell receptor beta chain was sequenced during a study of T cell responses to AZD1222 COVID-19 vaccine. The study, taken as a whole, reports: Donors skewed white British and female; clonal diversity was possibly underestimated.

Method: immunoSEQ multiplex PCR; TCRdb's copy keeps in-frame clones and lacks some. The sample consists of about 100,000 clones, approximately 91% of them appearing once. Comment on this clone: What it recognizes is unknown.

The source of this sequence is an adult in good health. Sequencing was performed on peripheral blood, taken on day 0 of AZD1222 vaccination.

The CDR3 spells CASSLRSDTGELFF. In DNA, the CDR3 is TGTGCCAGCAGCCTCAGGAGCGACACCGGGGAGCTGTTTTTT. The rearrangement uses TRBV3-1 (or the pseudogene TRBV3-2) and TRBJ2-2; unclear D gene. CDR1 and CDR2 from the germline V gene are LGHDT and YNNKEL (reference sequence). There are 14 residues in the CDR3. V dropped 4 bases and J dropped 3 bases, with 9 bases sitting between them.